The present T cell receptor beta chain was sequenced within a study of long-term antiretroviral therapy in people with HIV. Study-level background: The 2015 immediate-ART recommendation came about a decade after the earliest samples.

Overall study results and limits: Pre-ART expanded clones dominated the repertoire at every time point. The ART regimens used between about 2004 and 2017 may be less effective than current ones.

As regards this clone: The antigen is undetermined.

Survey-level immunoSEQ v3.0 assays were run. Sequencing efforts were directed toward roughly 40,000-55,000 T-cell genomes per sample. Repertoires were generated with immunoSEQ multiplex PCR, while TCRdb's copy carries only in-frame clones and drops some. In the table there are 33,000 or so clones, around 97% of which are singletons. The sample consisted of unsorted PBMCs, taken 7.6 years after starting antiretroviral therapy. The receptor comes from a man in his thirties or forties with HIV.

The CDR3 DNA reads as TGCAGCGTCAAGGACAGGCGGGCCTACGAGCAGTACTTC. Its protein product is CSVKDRRAYEQYF. This sequence joins TRBV29-1 and TRBJ2-7; 7 bases match TRBD1. Germline V gene data show CDR1 as SQVTM and CDR2 as ANQGSEA. The CDR3 sequence is 13 residues long. The trim removed 6 bases at V and 2 bases at J, leaving 7 bases unmatched.